This record covers a single TCR beta chain. As yet, its antigen is unknown. The data were taken from a study of shared clonotypes between healthy human individuals. Generated by immunoSEQ multiplex PCR, the TCRdb table keeps only in-frame clones and is missing some. Of 1,500,000 or so clones listed, 97% to 99% are singletons. The CDR3 covers 15 residues. The V end was cut by 3 bases, the J end by 3 bases, with 15 bases between. Germline CDR1 is KGHSH and CDR2 is LQKENI. The study, taken as a whole, reports: Several donors shared about 5% of their naive CD4 clonotypes. It was anticipated that sequencing depth would influence how many clonotypes donors shared.

The J gene is TRBJ2-7, the V gene TRBV18; tentatively, D is TRBD2 (7 bases). The origin of this receptor is a young man in good health. Sequencing was performed on naive CD4+ T cells sorted from blood. Subset: CD45RA+ positively selected. CDR3 in DNA: TGTGCCAGCTCACCTTTAGGGGGGGACCGCTACGAGCAGTACTTC. Translation: CASSPLGGDRYEQYF.